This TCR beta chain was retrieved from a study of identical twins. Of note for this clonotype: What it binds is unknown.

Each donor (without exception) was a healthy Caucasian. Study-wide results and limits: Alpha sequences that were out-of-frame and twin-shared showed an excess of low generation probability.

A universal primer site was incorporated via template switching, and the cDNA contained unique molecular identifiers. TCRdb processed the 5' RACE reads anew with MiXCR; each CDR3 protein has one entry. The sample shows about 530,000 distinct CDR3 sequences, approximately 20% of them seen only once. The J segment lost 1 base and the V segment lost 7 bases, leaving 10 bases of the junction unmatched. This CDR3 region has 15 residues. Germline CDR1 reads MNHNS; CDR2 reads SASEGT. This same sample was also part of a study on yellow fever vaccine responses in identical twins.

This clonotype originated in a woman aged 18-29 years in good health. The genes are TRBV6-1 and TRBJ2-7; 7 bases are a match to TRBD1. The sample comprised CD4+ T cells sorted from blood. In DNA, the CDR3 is TGTGCCAGCAATCGGGGAAGGACAGGATCCTACGAGCAGTACTTC. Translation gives CASNRGRTGSYEQYF.